A single TCR beta chain is shown here with its context. The target of this receptor is not known. Per-nucleotide qualities are absent, and no much larger clonotype sits a single base away. Sequences MDHEN (CDR1) and SYDVKM (CDR2) are obtained from the germline V gene. Inclusive of the bounding cysteine and phenylalanine, the CDR3 is 15 residues long. Only CDR3 DNA remains: 45 bases, in frame from the first base. V is cut by 4 bases and J by 3 bases, and the space between the germline ends is 13 bases. Per the publication, the time point label means: pretreatment peripheral blood. A cohort of approximately 31 patients with locally advanced or metastatic urothelial carcinoma, treated at Memorial Sloan Kettering on a trial protocol, was included. Peripheral blood mononuclear cells were collected pretreatment and during treatment, with between 1 and 8 total time points per patient. The Qiagen DNeasy Blood extraction kit was used to purify genomic DNA from total PBMCs and tumor samples. PBMCs were collected pretreatment and during treatment and were isolated and stored as previously described.

The data originate from a study of PD-L1 blockade in urothelial cancer (dated by TCRdb to the late 2010s). About the full investigation: Therapy was started at some point between 2014 and 2016 for all patients, and atezolizumab 1,200 mg was administered intravenously every 3 weeks. Twenty-five of 29 patients were identified as males with urothelial cancer of bladder origin, and a prior smoking history was reported by 18 of 29 patients. An ECOG performance status of 0 or 1 was recorded for the patients, and 0 to 3 prior chemotherapy regimens had been received by the patients. Blood samples were analyzed at 3 weeks after treatment start (second dose) and at 6 weeks after treatment start. Blood samples gave median yields of roughly 150,000 T cells and 80,000 or so unique TCRs, along with a median clonality of around 0.075. Somatic, immune and clinical correlates of response to PD-L1 blockade with atezolizumab in urothelial cancer were the focus of an exploratory multi-omic analysis. Pretreatment tumor samples and matched peripheral blood, collected serially before and after atezolizumab treatment, underwent TCR sequencing. Progression-free survival longer than 6 months counted as durable clinical benefit, and TCR features were additionally tested against both progression-free and overall survival. Whole exome sequencing and RNA sequencing of pretreatment tumors were performed alongside TCR sequencing in the same patients. Durable clinical benefit was achieved by nine patients and was not achieved by 20 patients. Approximately 30 patients had pretreatment blood TCR-seq, around 25 had at least one posttreatment blood collection, and around 25 had tumor TCR-seq. Points the paper makes about the study in general: Among patients with durable benefit, tumor-associated TCR clones showed greater expansion in peripheral blood 3 weeks after treatment started (n ≈ 21, p = 0.022). A pretreatment peripheral blood TCR clonality below the median was linked to improved progression-free and overall survival. Small sample size (n ≈ 27) and many exploratory analyses mean the results are intended to be hypothesis-generating.

Synthetic TCR analog templates were spiked into each PCR to estimate absolute template abundance from read counts. The immunoSEQ assay used bias-controlled V and J gene primers to amplify TCRbeta CDR3 regions from genomic DNA. Sequencing of rearranged TCRbeta segments was performed at approximately 20X coverage. The paper's data handling went like this. Clustering was used to correct sequencing errors, and CDR3s were annotated against IMGT to assign V, D and J genes. Only productive TCRbeta rearrangements were used in downstream analyses, excluding out-of-frame or stop-codon sequences. Clonality was calculated as one minus the Shannon entropy normalized by the log of the number of unique productive sequences. Fisher's exact test with Benjamini-Hochberg correction, at a threshold of adjusted p below 0.01, was used to find clones that differed between time points or between blood and tumor. This immuneACCESS table, as held by TCRdb, lists in-frame sequences with V and J called but not all clones. Of the missing ones, under half trace to an unresolved V gene in checked studies; the others have no known cause. D and trimming come from the DNA, and the V and J calls and clone size come from that table. The sample has approximately 39,000 clones on record, about 82% of them singletons. The ten biggest clones cover approximately 16% of the sample.

The chain couples TRBV28 to TRBJ1-3, with the D gene uncertain. The source was PBMCs, collected around atezolizumab (anti-PD-L1) treatment. This sequence was found in a man aged 80 or over with urothelial cancer. The CDR3: CASSSPRSSGNTIYF. The base sequence is TGTGCCAGCAGTTCCCCCCGTAGTAGTGGAAACACCATATATTTT.